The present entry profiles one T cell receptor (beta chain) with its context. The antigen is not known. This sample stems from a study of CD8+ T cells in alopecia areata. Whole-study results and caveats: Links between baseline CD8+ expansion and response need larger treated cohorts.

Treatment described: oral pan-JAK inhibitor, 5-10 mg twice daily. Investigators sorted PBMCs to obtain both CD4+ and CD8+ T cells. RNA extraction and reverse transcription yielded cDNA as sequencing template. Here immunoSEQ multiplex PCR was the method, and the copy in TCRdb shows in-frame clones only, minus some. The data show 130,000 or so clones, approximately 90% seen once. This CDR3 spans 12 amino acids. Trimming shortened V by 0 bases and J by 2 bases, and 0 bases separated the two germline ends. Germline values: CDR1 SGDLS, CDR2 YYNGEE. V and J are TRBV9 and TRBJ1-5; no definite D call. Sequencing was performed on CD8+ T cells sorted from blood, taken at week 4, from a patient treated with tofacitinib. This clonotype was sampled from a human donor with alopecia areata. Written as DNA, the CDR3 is TGTGCCAGCAGCGTAGGCAATCAGCCCCAGCATTTT. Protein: CASSVGNQPQHF.